The T cell receptor beta chain under discussion was sequenced for a study of lymphopenia after photon versus proton radiotherapy. Findings and limits, study-wide: Authors raise, but do not show, better survival with proton therapy. Post-nadir TCR diversity decline inversely tracked overall survival among those who died.

CDR1 and CDR2 from the germline V gene are SGHRS and YFSETQ. Trimming left V 8 bases short and J 0 bases short, with 15 bases between. The CDR3 loop spans 15 amino acids. Profiling relied on immunoSEQ multiplex PCR, and the TCRdb table lists in-frame clones only, not all of them. The sample records 20,000 to 25,000 clones, 85% being singletons. A remark on this clone: Antigen: not known.

This sequence originates from a man in his 60s with pancreatic cancer. This sample comprised peripheral blood, obtained from a patient treated with photon-based radiotherapy. V and J are TRBV5-1 and TRBJ2-1, with no clear D. DNA for the CDR3: TGCGCCAGTTACCCTTCCGTTAGCTCCTACAATGAGCAGTTCTTC. Translation gives CASYPSVSSYNEQFF.